One and the same sample provided the 5 T cell receptor beta chains below, sequenced in a study of cytomegalovirus exposure and HLA in healthy donors. Primers for the PCR totalled 60 Vbeta and 13 Jbeta. Sequencing used immunoSEQ multiplex PCR; TCRdb keeps in-frame clones, though not all of them. The table lists 100,000 to 150,000 clones, about four fifths of them singletons. Sequencing input: PBMCs. Receptors originate from a female donor in good health and CMV-seropositive.

This sequence joins TRBV7-3 and TRBJ1-5; tentatively, D is TRBD1 (5 bases). From germline, CDR1 is SGHTA and CDR2 FQGTGA. The CDR3 is 15 amino acids. V was shortened by 5 bases and J by 1 base, with 12 bases between the two germline ends. CDR3: CASSPRAGSNQPQHF. The CDR3 nucleotides are TGTGCCAGCAGCCCAAGAGCAGGGAGCAATCAGCCCCAGCATTTT.

The rearrangement uses TRBV6-1 and TRBJ1-1, with TRBD1 matching 9 bases. This CDR3 has 13 residues. CDR1 and CDR2 from the germline V gene are MNHNS and SASEGT. Trimming cost V 8 bases and J 1 base; bases outside gene matches: 2. CDR3 sequence: CASSTGGNTEAFF. The DNA for the CDR3 is TGTGCCAGCTCGACAGGGGGGAACACTGAAGCTTTCTTT.

This clone was seen a few times. The gene calls are TRBV4-1 and TRBJ1-1; unclear D gene. V lost 3 bases and J 7 bases, leaving 15 bases between the germline ends. CDR3 size: 14 residues. Germline V lookup: CDR1 MGHRA, CDR2 YSYEKL. The CDR3 DNA sequence: TGCGCCAGCAGCCAGACCCAGAGCGAAGATGAAGCTTTCTTT. Translation gives CASSQTQSEDEAFF.

This sequence joins TRBV30 and TRBJ2-2; 9 bases match TRBD1. Looked up from germline, CDR1 is GTSNPN and CDR2 is SVGIG (reference sequence). The J segment lost 6 bases and the V segment lost 3 bases, leaving 2 bases of the junction unmatched. The CDR3 totals 13 residues. This CDR3 reads CAWSGDRAGELFF. DNA of the CDR3: TGTGCCTGGAGCGGGGACAGGGCCGGGGAGCTGTTTTTT.

The gene calls are TRBV7-3 and TRBJ1-1, with a tentative D call TRBD1 (6 bases). The length of the CDR3 is 17 residues. Per germline, CDR1 SGHTA and CDR2 FQGTGA. The germline V and J ends were trimmed by 0 bases and 1 base, with 15 bases remaining between them. The CDR3 DNA sequence: TGTGCCAGCAGCTTAACACCCCTGCAGGGGCGGAACACTGAAGCTTTCTTT. It specifies CASSLTPLQGRNTEAFF. Using reference TRBV7-3 and TRBJ1-1 for the parts outside the CDR3, the full variable domain is GAGVSQTPSNKVTEKGKYVELRCDPISGHTALYWYRQSLGQGPEFLIYFQGTGAADDSGLPNDRFFAVRPEGSVSTLKIQRTERGDSAVYLCASSLTPLQGRNTEAFFGQGTRLTVV.